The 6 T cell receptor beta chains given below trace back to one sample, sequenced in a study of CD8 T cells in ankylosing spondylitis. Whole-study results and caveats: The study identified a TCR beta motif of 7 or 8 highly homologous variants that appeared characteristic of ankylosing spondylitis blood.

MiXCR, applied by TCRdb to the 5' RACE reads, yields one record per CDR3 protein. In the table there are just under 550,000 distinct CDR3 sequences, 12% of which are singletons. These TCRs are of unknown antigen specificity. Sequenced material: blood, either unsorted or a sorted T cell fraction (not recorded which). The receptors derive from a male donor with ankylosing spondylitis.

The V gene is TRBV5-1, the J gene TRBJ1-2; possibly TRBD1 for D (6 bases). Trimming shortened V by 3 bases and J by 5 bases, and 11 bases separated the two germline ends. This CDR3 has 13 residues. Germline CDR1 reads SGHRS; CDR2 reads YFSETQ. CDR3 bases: TGCGCCAGCAGCTCGGACAGTCAATATGGCTACACCTTC. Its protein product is CASSSDSQYGYTF.

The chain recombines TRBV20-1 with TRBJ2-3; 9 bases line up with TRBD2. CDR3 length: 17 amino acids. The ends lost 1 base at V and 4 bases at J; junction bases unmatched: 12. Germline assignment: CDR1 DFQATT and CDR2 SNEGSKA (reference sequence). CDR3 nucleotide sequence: TGCAGTGCTAGAGGGGGACTAGCATTTGTATCATCAGATACGCAGTATTTT. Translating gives CSARGGLAFVSSDTQYF.

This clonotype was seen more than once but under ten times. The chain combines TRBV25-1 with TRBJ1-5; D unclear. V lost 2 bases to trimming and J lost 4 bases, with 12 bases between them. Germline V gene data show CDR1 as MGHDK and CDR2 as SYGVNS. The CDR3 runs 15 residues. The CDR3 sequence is CASSESGVGNQPQHF. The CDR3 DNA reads TGTGCCAGCAGTGAAAGCGGGGTTGGGAATCAGCCCCAGCATTTT. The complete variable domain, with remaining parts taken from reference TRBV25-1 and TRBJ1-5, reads EADIYQTPRYLVIGTGKKITLECSQTMGHDKMYWYQQDPGMELHLIHYSYGVNSTEKGDLSSESTVSRIRTEHFPLTLESARPSHTSQYLCASSESGVGNQPQHFGDGTRLSIL.

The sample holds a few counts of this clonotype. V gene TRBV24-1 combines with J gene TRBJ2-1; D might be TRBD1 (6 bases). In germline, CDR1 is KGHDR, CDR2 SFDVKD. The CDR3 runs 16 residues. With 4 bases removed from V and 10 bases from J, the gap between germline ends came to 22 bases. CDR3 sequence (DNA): TGTGCCACCAGTGACCCCACCTCCAGGGGAGATCCAGAGCAGTTCTTC. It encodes CATSDPTSRGDPEQFF.

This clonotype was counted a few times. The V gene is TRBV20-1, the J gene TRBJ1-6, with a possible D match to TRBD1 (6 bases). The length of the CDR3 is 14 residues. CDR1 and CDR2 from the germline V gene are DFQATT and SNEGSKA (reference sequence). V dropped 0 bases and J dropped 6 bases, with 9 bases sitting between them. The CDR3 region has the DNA TGCAGTGCTAGAGATCAGGGGATTAATTCACCCCTCCACTTT. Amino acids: CSARDQGINSPLHF.

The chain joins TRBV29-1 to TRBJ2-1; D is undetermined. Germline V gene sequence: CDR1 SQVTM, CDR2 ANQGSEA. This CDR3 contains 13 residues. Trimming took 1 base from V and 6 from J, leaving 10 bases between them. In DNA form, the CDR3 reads TGCAGCGTTGAAGCCCCCACGGCCAATGAGCAGTTCTTC. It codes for CSVEAPTANEQFF.